This is a list of T cell receptor beta chains from one sample in a study of cytomegalovirus exposure and HLA in healthy donors. The assay was immunoSEQ multiplex PCR, and TCRdb's table has in-frame clones only and misses some. This table holds around 130,000 clones, roughly two thirds found once. Sequenced material: PBMCs. Every receptor here comes from a man younger than 40 in good health and CMV-seropositive. The CDR3 runs from the conserved cysteine through the conserved F or W. Fields, in order: CDR3 protein, CDR3 DNA, J gene, clone size, D gene, V gene. A D gene is named only where the DNA matches it firmly. A row's size may be missing; if present it is once, few, many or a size class.

CASSLGTSGLTGSYNEQFF,TGCGCCAGCAGCCTGGGGACTAGCGGGTTAACGGGATCCTACAATGAGCAGTTCTTC,TRBJ2-1,.,TRBD2,TRBV4-3
CASSPRLAGGHNEQFF,TGTGCCAGCAGCCCACGACTAGCGGGAGGGCACAATGAGCAGTTCTTC,TRBJ2-1,.,TRBD2,TRBV5-4
CASSNGRYGTSFREARDLTQYF,TGCGCCAGCAGCAATGGACGGTACGGGACTAGCTTTCGAGAGGCAAGAGATTTAACCCAGTACTTC,TRBJ2-5,.,TRBD2,TRBV5-1
CASSAGFEQFF,TGTGCCAGCAGCGCAGGGTTTGAGCAGTTCTTC,TRBJ2-1,.,.,TRBV7-6
CASSLAVWTSPSMEQFF,TGTGCCAGCAGCTTGGCTGTGTGGACTAGCCCCTCCATGGAGCAGTTCTTC,TRBJ2-1,.,TRBD2,TRBV5-6
CASSLRRDWGTQYF,TGTGCCAGCAGCTTAAGGCGGGACTGGGGGACCCAGTACTTC,TRBJ2-5,.,.,TRBV7-6
CASSDSGGGDTQYF,TGCGCCAGCAGTGATTCGGGAGGGGGGGATACGCAGTATTTT,TRBJ2-3,.,TRBD2,TRBV5-1
CASSAQANTEAFF,TGTGCCAGCAGTGCACAGGCGAACACTGAAGCTTTCTTT,TRBJ1-1,.,.,TRBV28
CASRRLLSGSTEAFF,TGTGCCAGCAGGAGATTACTTTCGGGGAGCACTGAAGCTTTCTTT,TRBJ1-1,few,.,TRBV6-5
CASSLTRSYEQYF,TGTGCCAGCAGTCTGACTCGTTCCTACGAGCAGTACTTC,TRBJ2-7,.,.,TRBV2
CASSFLATGFSHEQYF,TGTGCCAGCAGCTTCCTAGCGACGGGCTTCTCACACGAGCAGTACTTC,TRBJ2-7,.,.,TRBV5-5
CASSYHLALVGASYEQYF,TGTGCCAGCAGCTACCACCTAGCGTTGGTGGGAGCGTCCTACGAGCAGTACTTC,TRBJ2-7,.,.,TRBV7-8
CASSLGGTSGAQETQYF,TGCGCCAGCAGCTTGGGGGGGACTAGCGGAGCTCAAGAGACCCAGTACTTC,TRBJ2-5,.,TRBD2,TRBV5-1
CASSLGPGSGDTGELFF,TGTGCCAGCAGCTTAGGTCCGGGGTCGGGGGACACCGGGGAGCTGTTTTTT,TRBJ2-2,.,.,TRBV11-3
CASSVAGSNTEAFF,TGTGCCAGCAGCGTAGCGGGATCGAACACTGAAGCTTTCTTT,TRBJ1-1,.,.,TRBV9
CASSVAGGLDGELFF,TGTGCCAGCAGTGTAGCGGGAGGGCTCGACGGGGAGCTGTTTTTT,TRBJ2-2,few,TRBD2,TRBV2
CASSERGRGFGEPIPSYEQYF,TGTGCCAGCAGTGAAAGGGGCAGGGGATTCGGGGAACCAATACCCTCCTACGAGCAGTACTTC,TRBJ2-7,few,.,TRBV2
CAWSVQADQPQHF,TGTGCCTGGAGTGTACAGGCAGATCAGCCCCAGCATTTT,TRBJ1-5,.,.,TRBV30
CASSEEGAGYQPQHF,TGTGCCAGCAGTGAAGAGGGGGCGGGCTATCAGCCCCAGCATTTT,TRBJ1-5,many,TRBD1,TRBV6-1
CASSSVYGYTF,TGTGCCAGCAGTTCCGTCTATGGCTACACCTTC,TRBJ1-2,many,.,TRBV6-6
CASSAYYEQYF,TGCGCCAGCAGCGCGTACTACGAGCAGTACTTC,TRBJ2-7,.,.,TRBV5-1
CASSYSTAAYEQYF,TGTGCCAGCAGTTACTCGACAGCCGCCTACGAGCAGTACTTC,TRBJ2-7,.,.,TRBV6-5
CASGSPEHPLNYGYTF,TGTGCCAGCGGCAGCCCAGAACACCCTTTAAACTACGGCTACACCTTC,TRBJ1-2,few,.,TRBV28
CASSLIFGGTRSGNTIYF,TGTGCCAGCAGCTTAATTTTCGGGGGGACTCGCTCTGGAAACACCATATATTTT,TRBJ1-3,.,.,TRBV11-2
CAIRGGRQSTDTQYF,TGTGCCATCAGGGGCGGGAGGCAAAGCACAGATACGCAGTATTTT,TRBJ2-3,.,TRBD2,TRBV10-3
CASSELALETQYF,TGCGCCAGCAGCGAACTAGCGTTGGAGACCCAGTACTTC,TRBJ2-5,.,TRBD2,TRBV5-1
CASSLDTQGRCEKLFF,TGTGCCAGCAGCTTGGACACACAGGGGCGATGCGAAAAACTGTTTTTT,TRBJ1-4,.,TRBD1,TRBV5-6
CASSRVGTGGDSPLHF,TGTGCCAGCAGTCGAGTGGGAACGGGGGGCGATTCACCCCTCCACTTT,TRBJ1-6,.,.,TRBV28
CASKDRYAETQYF,TGCGCCAGCAAGGACAGATATGCGGAGACCCAGTACTTC,TRBJ2-5,few,.,TRBV10-2
CASSLYLAGLLDEQFF,TGTGCCAGCAGCTTATATCTAGCCGGGCTATTGGATGAGCAGTTCTTC,TRBJ2-1,few,.,TRBV7-3
CASSYAGGPGYTF,TGTGCCAGCAGTTACGCAGGAGGGCCTGGCTACACCTTC,TRBJ1-2,.,.,TRBV6-5
CASSLKEGETQYF,TGCGCCAGCAGCCTCAAGGAGGGGGAGACCCAGTACTTC,TRBJ2-5,few,.,TRBV4-1
CSVAPRQSVSEQYF,TGCAGCGTTGCCCCGAGGCAGTCAGTCAGCGAGCAGTACTTC,TRBJ2-7,.,.,TRBV29-1
CASSLSDRINEQFF,TGCGCCAGCAGCCTCTCGGACAGGATCAATGAGCAGTTCTTC,TRBJ2-1,.,TRBD1,TRBV4-1
CASSSQGNNEKLFF,TGTGCCAGCAGCTCACAGGGGAATAATGAAAAACTGTTTTTT,TRBJ1-4,.,TRBD1,TRBV7-2
CASSLGGGGYQPQHF,TGTGCCAGCAGTTTAGGTGGCGGGGGCTATCAGCCCCAGCATTTT,TRBJ1-5,.,.,TRBV28
CASSQRTGVDSPLHF,TGCGCCAGCAGTCAGCGGACAGGGGTAGATTCACCCCTCCACTTT,TRBJ1-6,.,TRBD1,TRBV23-1
CASKEDGPYEQYF,TGTGCCAGCAAGGAGGACGGACCCTACGAGCAGTACTTC,TRBJ2-7,.,.,TRBV2
CSSSPWARQTSWQYF,TGTTCCAGCAGCCCGTGGGCCCGACAGACTTCCTGGCAGTATTTT,TRBJ2-3,.,.,TRBV7-9
CASSTTGTGISYEQYF,TGTGCCAGCAGCACAACCGGGACAGGGATATCCTACGAGCAGTACTTC,TRBJ2-7,once,TRBD1,TRBV9
CASSLTGQPNTGELFF,TGTGCCAGCAGTTTAACAGGACAGCCTAACACCGGGGAGCTGTTTTTT,TRBJ2-2,.,.,TRBV28
CASDRGSDTEAFF,TGTGCCAGCGATAGAGGAAGTGACACTGAAGCTTTCTTT,TRBJ1-1,.,.,TRBV9